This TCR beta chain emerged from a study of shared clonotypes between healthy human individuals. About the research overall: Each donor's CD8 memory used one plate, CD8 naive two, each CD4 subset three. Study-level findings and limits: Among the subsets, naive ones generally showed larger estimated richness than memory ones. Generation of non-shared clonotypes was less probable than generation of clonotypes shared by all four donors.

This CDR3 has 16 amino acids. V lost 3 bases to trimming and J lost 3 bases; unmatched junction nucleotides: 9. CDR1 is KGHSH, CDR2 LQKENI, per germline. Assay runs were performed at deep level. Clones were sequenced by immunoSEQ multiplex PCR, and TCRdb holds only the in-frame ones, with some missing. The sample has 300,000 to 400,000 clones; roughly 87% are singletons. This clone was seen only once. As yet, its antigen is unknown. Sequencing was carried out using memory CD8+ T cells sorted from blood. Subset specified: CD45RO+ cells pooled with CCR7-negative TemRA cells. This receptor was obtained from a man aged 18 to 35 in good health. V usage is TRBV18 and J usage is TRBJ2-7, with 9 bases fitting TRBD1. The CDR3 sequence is CASSPSRDRAGYEQYF. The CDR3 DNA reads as TGTGCCAGCTCACCTTCCCGGGACAGGGCTGGCTACGAGCAGTACTTC.